Listed below are T cell receptor beta chains from one sample, sequenced in a study of vaccination effects on CD4 cells after COVID-19. The protocol was immunoSEQ multiplex PCR, while the TCRdb copy is restricted to in-frame clones and leaves out a portion. Among about 73,000 clones listed, 65% to 80% were seen once. No antigen is known for these receptors. The sequenced sample was CD4+ T cells from PBMCs cultured without peptide, obtained after COVID-19 vaccination. The source is a human donor who received a COVID-19 vaccine. CDR3s include the opening cysteine and the closing phenylalanine or tryptophan. Fields, in order: J gene, V gene, CDR3 protein.

TRBJ2-1	TRBV5-6	CASSSPVGASYNEQFF
TRBJ1-1	TRBV4-3	CASSQVAVMNTEAFF
TRBJ2-5	TRBV28	CASSFLGQGSETQYF
TRBJ2-5	TRBV24-1	CATMGDQETQYF
TRBJ1-1	TRBV12-3/TRBV12-4	CASSKDSYTEAFF
TRBJ1-2	TRBV12-5	CASGRMTGGYYGYTF
TRBJ1-4	TRBV28	CASSLSGGGQEKLFF
TRBJ1-1	TRBV5-1	CASSRIKSRDPGGTEAFF
TRBJ2-5	TRBV10-2	CASSDIGRSETQYF
TRBJ2-3	TRBV5-8	CASTATGGFSDTQYF
TRBJ1-2	TRBV6-6	CASSRQGDGYTF
TRBJ1-1	TRBV7-2	CASRTLSNTEAFF
TRBJ1-1	TRBV30	CAWSFTRTGVGTEAFF
TRBJ1-2	TRBV19	CASIGRGRFGGYTF
TRBJ1-2	TRBV21-1	CASSTRGWGEYGYTF
TRBJ1-2	TRBV2	CASSPKALTYGYTF
TRBJ2-5	TRBV18	CASSPSTGTGAFGTQYF
TRBJ1-3	TRBV10-2	CASSVQGVYGNTIYF
TRBJ2-5	TRBV9	CASSVGGRETQYF
TRBJ2-2	TRBV18	CASSPTRQGPGELFF
TRBJ1-2	TRBV21-1	CASSKVETVPYNYGYTF
TRBJ1-5	TRBV7-8	CASSLDGWQPNQPQHF